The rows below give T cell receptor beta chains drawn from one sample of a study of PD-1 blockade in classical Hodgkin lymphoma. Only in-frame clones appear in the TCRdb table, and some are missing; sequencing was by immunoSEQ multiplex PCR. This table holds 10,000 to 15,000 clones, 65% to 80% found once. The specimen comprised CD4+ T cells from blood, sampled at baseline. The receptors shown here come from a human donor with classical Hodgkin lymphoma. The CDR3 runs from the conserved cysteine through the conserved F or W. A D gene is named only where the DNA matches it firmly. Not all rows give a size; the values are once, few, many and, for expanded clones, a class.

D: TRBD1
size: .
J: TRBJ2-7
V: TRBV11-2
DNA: TGTGCCAGCAGCTATGCCGGGACAGGGGGCTCGGAGCAGTACTTC
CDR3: CASSYAGTGGSEQYF

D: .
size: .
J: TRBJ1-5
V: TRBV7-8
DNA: TGTGCCAGCAGCTTATACCGGACAGTAAGCAATCAGCCCCAGCATTTT
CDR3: CASSLYRTVSNQPQHF

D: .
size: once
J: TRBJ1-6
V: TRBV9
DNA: TGTGCCAGCAGCGTAGGTACAACCTATAATTCACCCCTCCACTTT
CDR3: CASSVGTTYNSPLHF

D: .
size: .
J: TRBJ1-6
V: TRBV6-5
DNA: TGTGCCAGCAGTTACACCAGGGAGAGGTCACCCCTCCACTTT
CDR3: CASSYTRERSPLHF

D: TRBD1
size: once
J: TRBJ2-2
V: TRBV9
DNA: TGTGCCAGCAGCGGAGGGACAGGGGCCGGGGAGCTGTTTTTT
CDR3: CASSGGTGAGELFF

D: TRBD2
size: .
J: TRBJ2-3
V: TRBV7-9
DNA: TGTGCCAGCAGACGTAGCGGGGCCTCCACAGATACGCAGTATTTT
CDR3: CASRRSGASTDTQYF

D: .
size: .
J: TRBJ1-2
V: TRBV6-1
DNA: TGTGCCAGCAGTGGGGGGGATGGCTACACCTTC
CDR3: CASSGGDGYTF

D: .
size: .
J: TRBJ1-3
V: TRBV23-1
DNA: TGCGCCAGCAGTCGGAACAGGGCCCCCTCTGGAAACACCATATATTTT
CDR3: CASSRNRAPSGNTIYF

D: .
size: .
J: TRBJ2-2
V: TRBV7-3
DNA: TGTGCCAGCAGCTTATCGCCCGCAGGAAACACCGGGGAGCTGTTTTTT
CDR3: CASSLSPAGNTGELFF

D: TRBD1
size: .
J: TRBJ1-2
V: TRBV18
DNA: TGTGCCAGCTCATCAAGGACAGGCCAAGCTAACTATGGCTACACCTTC
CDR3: CASSSRTGQANYGYTF

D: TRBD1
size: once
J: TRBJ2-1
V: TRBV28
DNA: TGTGCCAGCAGTTTTAACCCATGGCTAAGGACAGGGGCTTATGAGCAGTTCTTC
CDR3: CASSFNPWLRTGAYEQFF

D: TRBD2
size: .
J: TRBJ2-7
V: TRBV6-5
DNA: TGTGCCAGCACCGGACTAGCGGAAGGTTACGAGCAGTACTTC
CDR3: CASTGLAEGYEQYF

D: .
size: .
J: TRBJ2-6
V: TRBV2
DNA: TGTGCCAGCATGGGGGGGCGTGGGGCCAACGTCCTGACTTTC
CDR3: CASMGGRGANVLTF

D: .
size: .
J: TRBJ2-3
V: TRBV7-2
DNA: TGTGCCAGCAGCTTAGAGACTAGTAGTACAGATACGCAGTATTTT
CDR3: CASSLETSSTDTQYF

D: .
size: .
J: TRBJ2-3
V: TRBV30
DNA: TGTGCCTGGGGCAAAAGGAGCACAGATACGCAGTATTTT
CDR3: CAWGKRSTDTQYF

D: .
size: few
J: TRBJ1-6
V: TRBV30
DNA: TGTGCCTGGACTACTGGACTGGGAAATTCACCCCTCCACTTT
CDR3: CAWTTGLGNSPLHF

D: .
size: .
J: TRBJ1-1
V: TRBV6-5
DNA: TGTGCCAGCAGGCAGACAGTCACTGAAGCTTTCTTT
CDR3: CASRQTVTEAFF

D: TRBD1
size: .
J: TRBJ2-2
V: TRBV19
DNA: TGTGCCAGTAGTACCCAAAGACAGGGGGCCGGGGAGCTGTTTTTT
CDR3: CASSTQRQGAGELFF

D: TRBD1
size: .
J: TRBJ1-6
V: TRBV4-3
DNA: TGCGCCAGCAGCCAAGATTGGGGACAGGGAAATTCACCCCTCCACTTT
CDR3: CASSQDWGQGNSPLHF

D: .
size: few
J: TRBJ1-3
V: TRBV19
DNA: TGTGCCAGTAGTATACAGGCGAACTCTGGAAACACCATATATTTT
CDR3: CASSIQANSGNTIYF

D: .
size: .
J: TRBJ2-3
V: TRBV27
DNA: TGTGCCAGCAGTACCCTCGGTAGGACAGATACGCAGTATTTT
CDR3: CASSTLGRTDTQYF

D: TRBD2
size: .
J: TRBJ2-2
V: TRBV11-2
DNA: TGTGCCAGCAGGAGGACTAGCGGGGGGATAACCGGGGAGCTGTTTTTT
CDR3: CASRRTSGGITGELFF

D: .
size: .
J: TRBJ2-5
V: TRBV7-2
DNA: TGTGCCAGCAGCTTAGAAGTAAGAGAGACCCAGTACTTC
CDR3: CASSLEVRETQYF

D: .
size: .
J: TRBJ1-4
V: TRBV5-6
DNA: TGTGCCATCATAAAGGAGGAACCTAATGAAAAACTGTTTTTT
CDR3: CAIIKEEPNEKLFF

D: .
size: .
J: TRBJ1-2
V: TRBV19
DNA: TGTGCCAGTAGAGCAGAGGGCCCTAGGGATGGCTACACCTTC
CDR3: CASRAEGPRDGYTF

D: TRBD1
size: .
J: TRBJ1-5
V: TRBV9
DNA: TGTGCCAGCAGCGTAGGGGACAGGGAACATCAGCCCCAGCATTTT
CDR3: CASSVGDREHQPQHF

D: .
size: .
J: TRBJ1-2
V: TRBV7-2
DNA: TGTGCCAGCAGCCCAGGGGCTGATTGGACGGAATATTATGGCTACACCTTC
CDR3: CASSPGADWTEYYGYTF

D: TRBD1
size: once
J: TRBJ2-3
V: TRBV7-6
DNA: TGTGCCAGCAGACTACAGGGGTCCTTGGGTACGCAGTATTTT
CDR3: CASRLQGSLGTQYF

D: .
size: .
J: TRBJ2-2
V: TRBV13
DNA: TGTGCCAGCAGCTTATCTTGGTACACCGGGGAGCTGTTTTTT
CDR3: CASSLSWYTGELFF

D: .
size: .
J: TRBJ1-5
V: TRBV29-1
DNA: TGCAGCGTTCGTACAGTAGGCAATCAGCCCCAGCATTTT
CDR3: CSVRTVGNQPQHF

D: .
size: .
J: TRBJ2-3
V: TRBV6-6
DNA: TGTGCCAGCGGAGGGAGCACAGATACGCAGTATTTT
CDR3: CASGGSTDTQYF

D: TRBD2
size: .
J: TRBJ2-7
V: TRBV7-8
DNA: TGTGCCAGCAGCTTATCAATAACTAGCGGGGCATCCTACGAGCAGTACTTC
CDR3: CASSLSITSGASYEQYF

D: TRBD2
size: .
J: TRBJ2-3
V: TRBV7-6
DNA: TGTGCCAGCAGCTTAGGACTAGCGGGGGATACGCAGTATTTT
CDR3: CASSLGLAGDTQYF

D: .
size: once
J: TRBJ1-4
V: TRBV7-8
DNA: TGTGCCAGCAGCTTAGAAACAACTAATGAAAAACTGTTTTTT
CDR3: CASSLETTNEKLFF

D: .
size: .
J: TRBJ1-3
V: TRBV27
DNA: TGTGCCAGCAGTTTAACCAGAGCTGGAAACACCATATATTTT
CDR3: CASSLTRAGNTIYF

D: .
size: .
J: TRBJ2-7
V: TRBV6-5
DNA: TGTGCCAGCAGGGAACGGGACATTTCCTACGAGCAGTACTTC
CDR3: CASRERDISYEQYF

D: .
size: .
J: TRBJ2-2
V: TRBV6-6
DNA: TGTGCCAGCAGCTGGCCGGGTGCGGAGCTGTTTTTT
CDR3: CASSWPGAELFF

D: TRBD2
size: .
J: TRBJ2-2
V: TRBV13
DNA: TGTGCCAGCAGACCTCTGCGGAGCGGGGGGCCCGGCGGGGAGCTGTTTTTT
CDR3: CASRPLRSGGPGGELFF

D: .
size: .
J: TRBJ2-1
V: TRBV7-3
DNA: TGTGCCAGCAGCTTAGGGCTAGGAAGTTCCTACAATGAGCAGTTCTTC
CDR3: CASSLGLGSSYNEQFF

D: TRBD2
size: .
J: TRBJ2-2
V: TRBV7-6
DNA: TGTGCCAGCAGCGGGACTAGCGGGGGCGGGGAGCTGTTTTTT
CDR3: CASSGTSGGGELFF

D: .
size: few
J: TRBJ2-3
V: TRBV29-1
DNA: TGCAGCGTCTCCCTAGGGGCGTTCGCAGATACGCAGTATTTT
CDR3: CSVSLGAFADTQYF

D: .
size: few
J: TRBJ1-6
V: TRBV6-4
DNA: TGTGCCAGCAGTGAGGAGACATACAATTCACCCCTCCACTTT
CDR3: CASSEETYNSPLHF

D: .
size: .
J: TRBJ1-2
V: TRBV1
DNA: TGCACCAGCAGCCTAGGTCGGGACAGGTTGGGCTACACCTTC
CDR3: CTSSLGRDRLGYTF

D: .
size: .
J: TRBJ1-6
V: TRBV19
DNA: TGTGCCAGTAGTGTGCCGACCGGGAATTCACCCCTCCACTTT
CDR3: CASSVPTGNSPLHF

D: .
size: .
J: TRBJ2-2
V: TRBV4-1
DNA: TGCGCCAGCAGCTCCCCGACCGGGGAGCTGTTTTTT
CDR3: CASSSPTGELFF

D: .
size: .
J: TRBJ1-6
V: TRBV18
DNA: TGTGCCAGCTCACCATCTCTATCACCCCTCCACTTT
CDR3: CASSPSLSPLHF